These T cell receptor beta chains were read from a single sample in a study of cytomegalovirus exposure and HLA in healthy donors. The table came from immunoSEQ multiplex PCR; TCRdb's copy has only in-frame clones and leaves some out. Of 220,000 or so clones listed, almost 80% were seen once; the top ten hold around 4%. Sequencing was done on a sample of PBMCs. These receptors were obtained from a male donor in good health and CMV-seronegative. The CDR3 runs from the conserved cysteine through the conserved F or W. The D gene is left open where the match is weak. A row's size may be missing; if present it is once, few, many or a size class.

TRBV4-1	16	once	TRBJ1-1	TRBD1	CASSGWSKTGVTEAFF	TGCGCCAGCAGCGGGTGGTCGAAGACAGGGGTCACTGAAGCTTTCTTT
TRBV9	15	-	TRBJ1-3	-	CASSPPGVSGNTIYF	TGTGCCAGCAGCCCCCCCGGGGTCTCTGGAAACACCATATATTTT
TRBV5-1	15	-	TRBJ2-1	TRBD2	CASSLAAGGYNEQFF	TGCGCCAGCAGCTTGGCCGCGGGGGGCTACAATGAGCAGTTCTTC
TRBV19	12	-	TRBJ2-5	-	CASRYGQETQYF	TGTGCCAGTAGATACGGTCAAGAGACCCAGTACTTC
TRBV19	14	-	TRBJ2-5	TRBD1	CASSITGGGETQYF	TGTGCCAGTAGTATAACAGGGGGAGGTGAGACCCAGTACTTC
TRBV7-2	14	-	TRBJ2-7	TRBD1	CASSLAGQAYEQYF	TGTGCCAGCAGCTTAGCGGGACAGGCTTACGAGCAGTACTTC
TRBV14	16	-	TRBJ2-3	TRBD2	CASSHRLAGNPDTQYF	TGTGCCAGCAGCCACAGACTAGCGGGAAATCCAGATACGCAGTATTTT
TRBV29-1	13	-	TRBJ2-7	TRBD2	CSVEIAGSYEQYF	TGCAGCGTTGAAATAGCGGGAAGCTACGAGCAGTACTTC
TRBV7-9	17	-	TRBJ2-7	TRBD1	CASSYPRTGDTTYEQYF	TGTGCCAGCAGCTATCCAAGGACAGGCGATACAACCTACGAGCAGTACTTC
TRBV6-1	13	-	TRBJ1-2	-	CASSAVDNYGYTF	TGTGCCAGCAGTGCTGTAGATAACTATGGCTACACCTTC
TRBV6-6	13	-	TRBJ1-5	-	CASSPDTNQPQHF	TGTGCCAGCAGTCCCGACACGAATCAGCCCCAGCATTTT
TRBV7-9	17	-	TRBJ1-4	TRBD1	CASSLGTGGSTNEKLFF	TGTGCCAGCAGCCTTGGGACAGGGGGCTCAACTAATGAAAAACTGTTTTTT
TRBV28	17	once	TRBJ2-7	TRBD2	CASSTSGSGIGSYEQYF	TGTGCCAGTTCGACTAGCGGGAGTGGAATCGGATCCTACGAGCAGTACTTC
TRBV5-1	14	-	TRBJ1-4	-	CASRTGQGNEKLFF	TGCGCCAGCCGCACCGGCCAGGGGAATGAAAAACTGTTTTTT
TRBV4-2	13	-	TRBJ2-5	-	CASSLPQEETQYF	TGTGCCAGCAGCCTTCCACAGGAAGAGACCCAGTACTTC
TRBV5-1	14	-	TRBJ2-7	-	CASSLQGNPYEQYF	TGCGCCAGCAGCTTGCAGGGGAACCCATACGAGCAGTACTTC
TRBV19	15	-	TRBJ2-7	TRBD1	CASSIKGTGPYEQYF	TGTGCCAGTAGTATAAAAGGGACAGGGCCCTACGAGCAGTACTTC
TRBV7-9	14	-	TRBJ1-1	-	CASSLKSGGTEAFF	TGTGCCAGCAGCTTAAAGAGCGGGGGCACTGAAGCTTTCTTT
TRBV28	14	-	TRBJ1-1	-	CASSLGGMNTEAFF	TGTGCCAGCAGCTTGGGGGGGATGAACACTGAAGCTTTCTTT
TRBV28	15	-	TRBJ1-1	-	CASSPLRIKNTEAFF	TGTGCCAGCAGTCCCCTGCGAATTAAGAACACTGAAGCTTTCTTT
TRBV7-9	14	-	TRBJ2-3	-	CASSREGAEDTQYF	TGTGCCAGCAGCCGGGAGGGGGCGGAGGATACGCAGTATTTT
TRBV5-5	16	-	TRBJ2-5	-	CASSLLPISHQETQYF	TGTGCCAGCAGCCTACTTCCTATTTCCCATCAAGAGACCCAGTACTTC
TRBV5-3	15	-	TRBJ2-7	-	CARSSDGGYSYEQYF	TGTGCCAGAAGCTCGGACGGAGGCTATTCCTACGAGCAGTACTTC
TRBV10-2	18	-	TRBJ2-5	TRBD2	CASRSGAGGREPQETQYF	TGCGCCAGCAGATCGGGAGCGGGAGGTAGGGAACCACAAGAGACCCAGTACTTC
TRBV29-1	13	-	TRBJ2-3	TRBD1	CSVEQGVTDTQYF	TGCAGCGTTGAACAGGGGGTGACAGATACGCAGTATTTT
TRBV28	15	-	TRBJ2-5	TRBD2	CASSPSGGRAETQYF	TGTGCCAGCAGTCCTAGCGGAGGGCGGGCAGAGACCCAGTACTTC
TRBV5-1	14	few	TRBJ2-1	TRBD2	CASEREGLYNEQFF	TGCGCCAGCGAGCGGGAGGGCTTATACAATGAGCAGTTCTTC
TRBV5-1	16	-	TRBJ2-4	TRBD2	CASRWGLAGDQNIQYF	TGCGCCAGCAGGTGGGGACTAGCGGGAGATCAGAACATTCAGTACTTC
TRBV6-1	12	-	TRBJ1-2	-	CATAGQGRGYTF	TGTGCTACAGCGGGGCAGGGCAGGGGCTACACCTTC
TRBV5-6	16	-	TRBJ1-1	-	CASSLLRVDRNTEAFF	TGTGCCAGCAGCTTGTTAAGGGTCGACAGGAACACTGAAGCTTTCTTT
TRBV2	13	-	TRBJ1-1	-	CASINDRNTEAFF	TGTGCCAGCATCAATGACAGGAACACTGAAGCTTTCTTT
TRBV6-5	13	-	TRBJ2-1	TRBD2	CASSVLAGVEQFF	TGTGCCAGCAGTGTCCTAGCGGGAGTCGAGCAGTTCTTC